This record covers a single T cell receptor (beta chain). Its target is not known. These data belong to a study of T cells in tuberculosis. Study findings and constraints: Active tuberculosis patients had shorter CDR3-alpha; the beta difference was nonsignificant.

The table came from immunoSEQ multiplex PCR; TCRdb's copy has only in-frame clones and leaves some out. Among around 30,000 clones listed, more than 80% were seen once. The CDR3 is 15 residues long. Germline V gene sequence: CDR1 SGDLS, CDR2 YYNGEE. The junction had 11 bases not matched to a gene; V was cut back by 4 bases and J by 5 bases. Sample: PBMCs. This TCR derives from a donor aged 10 to 29 with latent tuberculosis or without tuberculosis infection. The V gene is TRBV9, the J gene TRBJ2-5; 7 bases agree with TRBD1. The CDR3 coding sequence is TGTGCCAGCAGCCCAGGGACAGCTCCGGGGGAGACCCAGTACTTC. The encoded protein is CASSPGTAPGETQYF. Combining the CDR3 with reference TRBV9 and TRBJ2-5 gives the whole variable domain DSGVTQTPKHLITATGQRVTLRCSPRSGDLSVYWYQQSLDQGLQFLIQYYNGEERAKGNILERFSAQQFPDLHSELNLSSLELGDSALYFCASSPGTAPGETQYFGPGTRLLVL.